These T cell receptor beta chains were read from a single sample in a study of T-cell memory formation after mild COVID-19. MiXCR, applied by TCRdb to the 5' RACE reads, yields one record per CDR3 protein. This table has about 350,000 distinct CDR3 sequences, about 13% appearing once. Material for sequencing was PBMCs or a T cell subset sorted from them (not recorded which). The receptors stem from a man aged 18-30 years who had mild COVID-19 (a few samples of this study predate the infection). Cell type and time point are not known. The CDR3 runs from the conserved cysteine through the conserved F or W. The D gene is left open where the match is weak. Rows give clone size only sometimes, using once, few, many, or a class for an expanded clone.

d_call	v_call	j_call	clone_size	cdr3_aa	cdr3_nt
-	TRBV24-1	TRBJ2-6	-	CATRPSGANVLTF	TGTGCCACCAGACCTTCTGGGGCCAACGTCCTGACTTTC
-	TRBV7-9	TRBJ1-2	-	CASSLGGQRYGYTF	TGTGCCAGCAGCTTGGGAGGACAGCGCTATGGCTACACCTTC
-	TRBV4-3	TRBJ1-1	-	CASSREGVAAFF	TGCGCCAGCAGCCGAGAGGGGGTAGCAGCTTTCTTT
TRBD2	TRBV6-6	TRBJ2-1	-	CASSAGLAHNEQFF	TGTGCCAGCAGTGCGGGACTAGCCCACAATGAGCAGTTCTTC
-	TRBV29-1	TRBJ2-5	few	CSVERNGGGQETQYF	TGCAGCGTTGAGAGAAACGGGGGCGGGCAAGAGACCCAGTACTTC
-	TRBV20-1	TRBJ1-4	few	CSAKRQGFATNEKLFF	TGCAGTGCTAAAAGGCAGGGCTTTGCAACTAATGAAAAACTGTTTTTT
TRBD1	TRBV7-2	TRBJ1-6	few	CASSVLQGARSPLHF	TGTGCCAGCAGCGTATTACAGGGGGCCCGATCACCCCTCCACTTT
-	TRBV24-1	TRBJ2-5	-	CATSDPRTPEETQYF	TGTGCCACCAGTGATCCCAGGACGCCAGAGGAGACCCAGTACTTC
-	TRBV1	TRBJ2-3	-	CTSSRPACGACMIGDTQYF	TGCACCAGCAGCCGACCGGCTTGTGGGGCCTGTATGATTGGAGATACGCAGTATTTT
-	TRBV5-1	TRBJ2-7	many	CASSLDLAYEQYF	TGCGCCAGCAGCTTGGATCTGGCCTACGAGCAGTACTTC
TRBD2	TRBV19	TRBJ2-1	-	CASRTTSGGAEQFF	TGTGCCAGTAGAACGACTAGCGGGGGGGCTGAGCAGTTCTTC
TRBD1	TRBV6-5	TRBJ1-6	-	CASSYRDRDLHF	TGTGCCAGCAGTTACCGGGACAGGGACCTCCACTTT
TRBD1	TRBV29-1	TRBJ1-1	few	CSVGVRGGNTEAFF	TGCAGCGTTGGTGTCAGGGGGGGGAACACTGAAGCTTTCTTT
-	TRBV4-2	TRBJ1-5	few	CASSQEGMDQPQHF	TGTGCCAGCAGCCAAGAAGGAATGGATCAGCCCCAGCATTTT
-	TRBV7-9	TRBJ2-6	-	CASSQEGLDSGANVLTF	TGTGCCAGCAGCCAGGAGGGGTTGGATTCTGGGGCCAACGTCCTGACTTTC
-	TRBV29-1	TRBJ2-3	few	CSVAGLDLTDTQYF	TGCAGCGTAGCCGGGCTAGATCTCACAGATACGCAGTATTTT
-	TRBV14	TRBJ2-3	few	CASSPFEGAQYF	TGTGCCAGCAGCCCCTTCGAAGGAGCGCAGTATTTT
-	TRBV7-6	TRBJ1-2	-	CASSFTGKWDNYGYTF	TGTGCCAGCAGCTTTACGGGGAAGTGGGATAACTATGGCTACACCTTC
-	TRBV7-2	TRBJ1-1	many	CASSPRDRNTEAFF	TGTGCCAGCAGCCCCCGCGACAGGAACACTGAAGCTTTCTTT
TRBD2	TRBV7-2	TRBJ2-3	-	CASSFSGTSGGSTDTQYF	TGTGCCAGCAGCTTTTCCGGGACTAGCGGGGGGAGCACAGATACGCAGTATTTT
-	TRBV10-2	TRBJ1-2	-	CASSESDIDYGYTF	TGCGCCAGCAGTGAGTCCGACATCGACTATGGCTACACCTTC
TRBD2	TRBV7-3	TRBJ2-1	-	CASSSRPTSGVTNEQFF	TGTGCCAGCAGCTCCCGACCTACTAGCGGGGTAACGAATGAGCAGTTCTTC
-	TRBV5-1	TRBJ2-6	few	CASSFGVGANVLTF	TGCGCCAGCAGCTTCGGGGTAGGGGCCAACGTCCTGACTTTC
-	TRBV28	TRBJ2-5	few	CASSFIETQYF	TGTGCCAGCAGTTTCATAGAGACCCAGTACTTC
-	TRBV20-1	TRBJ1-1	few	CSGVGTEAFF	TGCAGTGGAGTTGGGACTGAAGCTTTCTTT
-	TRBV6-2/TRBV6-3	TRBJ1-1	-	CASRQGFPEAFF	TGTGCCAGCAGACAGGGATTCCCTGAAGCTTTCTTT
TRBD2	TRBV11-3	TRBJ2-1	-	CASSLGGGGGPGEQFF	TGTGCCAGCAGCTTAGGAGGCGGGGGGGGCCCAGGTGAGCAGTTCTTC